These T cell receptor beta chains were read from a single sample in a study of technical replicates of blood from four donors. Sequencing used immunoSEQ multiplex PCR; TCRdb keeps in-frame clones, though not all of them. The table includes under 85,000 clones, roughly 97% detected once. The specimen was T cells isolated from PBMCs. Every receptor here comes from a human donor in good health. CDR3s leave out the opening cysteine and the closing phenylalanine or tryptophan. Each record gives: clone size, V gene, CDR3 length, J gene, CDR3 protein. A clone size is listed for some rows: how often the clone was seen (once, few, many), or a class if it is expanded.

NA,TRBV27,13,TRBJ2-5,ASSLTGGFQETQY
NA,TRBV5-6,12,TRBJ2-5,ASSLTGVGETQY
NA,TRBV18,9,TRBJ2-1,ASSPGTGEF
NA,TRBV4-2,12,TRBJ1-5,ASSEDRDNQPQH
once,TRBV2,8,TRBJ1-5,ASGRLPQH
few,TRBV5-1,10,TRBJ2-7,ASSRRAYEQY
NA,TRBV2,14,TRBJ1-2,ASTDLYDRGSYGYT
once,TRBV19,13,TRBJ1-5,ASRTGQGAGQPQH
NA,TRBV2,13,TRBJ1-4,ASLGQGLNNEKLF
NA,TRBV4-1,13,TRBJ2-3,ASSQEDRVTDTQY
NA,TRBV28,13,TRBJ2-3,ASTTSGPRTDTQY
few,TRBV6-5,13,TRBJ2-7,ASSYSYRGSYEQY
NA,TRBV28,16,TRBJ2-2,ASSNRFGLAENTGELF